This TCR beta chain was identified in a study of T cell repertoires in cytomegalovirus infection. One entry per CDR3 protein, called by TCRdb with MiXCR from the reads. Of about 210,000 distinct CDR3 sequences in the sample, roughly 6.5% were seen once. This clonotype was counted at least ten times. The CDR3 is 13 residues long. Trimming removed 2 bases from V and 7 bases from J, with 12 bases in between. Germline V gene data show CDR1 as MGHDK and CDR2 as SYGVNS. The TCR was taken from a human donor in good health (CMV status not recorded). Some clones in this sample may be carry-over from other donors' samples. Sequenced material: PBMCs. The chain is built from TRBV25-1 and TRBJ2-7; the D is unclear. The CDR3: CASSEHVRREQYF. In DNA form, the CDR3 reads TGTGCCAGCAGTGAACACGTACGCAGGGAGCAGTACTTC.